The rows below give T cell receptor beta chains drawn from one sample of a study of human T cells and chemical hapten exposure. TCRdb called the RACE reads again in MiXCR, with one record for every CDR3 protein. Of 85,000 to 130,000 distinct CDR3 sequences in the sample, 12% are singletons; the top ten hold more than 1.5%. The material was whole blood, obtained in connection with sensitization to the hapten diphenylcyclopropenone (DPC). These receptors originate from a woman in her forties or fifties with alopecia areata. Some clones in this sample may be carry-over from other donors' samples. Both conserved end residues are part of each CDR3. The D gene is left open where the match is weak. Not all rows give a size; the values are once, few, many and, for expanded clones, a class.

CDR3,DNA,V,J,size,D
CASSEIQGLAEQYF,TGTGCCAGCAGTGAAATACAGGGTCTGGCCGAGCAGTACTTC,TRBV6-1,TRBJ2-7,many,NA
CASLGTGQETQYF,TGTGCCAGCCTTGGGACAGGGCAAGAGACCCAGTACTTC,TRBV7-9,TRBJ2-5,NA,TRBD1
CASSTGGTGHQPQHF,TGTGCCAGCAGCACGGGAGGGACAGGTCATCAGCCCCAGCATTTT,TRBV6-6,TRBJ1-5,many,TRBD1
CASQTGRGTQYF,TGTGCCAGCCAAACTGGGCGGGGGACCCAGTACTTC,TRBV28,TRBJ2-5,NA,NA
CASSKFQGGQFF,TGTGCCAGCAGCAAATTTCAGGGAGGGCAGTTCTTC,TRBV7-6,TRBJ2-1,NA,NA
CSVEDMAGRETQYF,TGCAGCGTTGAAGATATGGCAGGGCGAGAGACCCAGTACTTC,TRBV29-1,TRBJ2-5,many,NA
CASSRSGSEAFF,TGTGCCAGCAGCAGGAGCGGCTCCGAAGCTTTCTTT,TRBV7-9,TRBJ1-1,few,NA
CASSTQGAGQPQHF,TGTGCCAGCAGTACACAGGGGGCTGGTCAGCCCCAGCATTTT,TRBV12-3/TRBV12-4,TRBJ1-5,few,TRBD1
CASTINRARNTEAFF,TGTGCCAGCACCATAAACAGGGCAAGGAACACTGAAGCTTTCTTT,TRBV6-5,TRBJ1-1,few,NA
CASTPGQGYNEQFF,TGTGCCAGCACCCCGGGACAGGGATACAATGAGCAGTTCTTC,TRBV7-9,TRBJ2-1,many,TRBD1